This paragraph covers one T cell receptor (beta chain) sequence. What it binds is not known. CDR3 size: 14 residues. V was shortened by 3 bases and J by 5 bases, with 14 bases between the two germline ends. Germline values: CDR1 SQVTM, CDR2 ANQGSEA. The data belong to a study of cytomegalovirus exposure and HLA in healthy donors. In the study overall: Roughly 179 million T cells yielded 100 million or so unique TCR beta sequences, as an earlier analysis found. Study-level results: The authors later found HLA-associated TCR beta chains more clonally expanded than equally common others. Later on, an analysis tied under 20,000 TCR beta sequences to HLA alleles at 0.05 false discovery rate. 150 to 200 TCR beta chains were listed as cytomegalovirus-associated.

With 60 Vbeta and 13 Jbeta primers, the PCR was carried out. Sequenced by immunoSEQ multiplex PCR; TCRdb stores in-frame clones only, minus some. The repertoire has a few hundred thousand clones, approximately 90% of them found once; the top ten carry 1%. The clonotype was recovered from a woman aged 18-30 years in good health and CMV-seronegative. The sequenced sample was PBMCs. The chain is built from TRBV29-1 and TRBJ2-1, with D possibly TRBD1 on 5 matching bases. The chain's CDR3 is CSVDPWQGNNEQFF. CDR3 DNA: TGCAGCGTTGATCCTTGGCAGGGAAACAATGAGCAGTTCTTC.